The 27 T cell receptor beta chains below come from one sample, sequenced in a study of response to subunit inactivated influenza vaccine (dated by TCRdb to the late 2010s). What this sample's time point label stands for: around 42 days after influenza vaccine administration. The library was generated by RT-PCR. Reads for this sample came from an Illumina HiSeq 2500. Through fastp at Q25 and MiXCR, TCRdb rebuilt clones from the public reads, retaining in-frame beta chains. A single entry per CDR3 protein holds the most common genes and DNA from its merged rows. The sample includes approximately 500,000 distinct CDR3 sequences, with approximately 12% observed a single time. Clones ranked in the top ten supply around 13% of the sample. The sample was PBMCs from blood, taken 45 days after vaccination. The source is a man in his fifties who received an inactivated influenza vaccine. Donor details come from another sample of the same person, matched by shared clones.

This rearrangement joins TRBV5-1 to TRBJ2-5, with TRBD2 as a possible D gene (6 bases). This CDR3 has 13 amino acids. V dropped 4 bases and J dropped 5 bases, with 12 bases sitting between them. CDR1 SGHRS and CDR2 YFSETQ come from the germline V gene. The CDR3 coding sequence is TGCGCCAGCAGCACCCACCGGGGGGAGACCCAGTACTTC. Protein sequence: CASSTHRGETQYF.

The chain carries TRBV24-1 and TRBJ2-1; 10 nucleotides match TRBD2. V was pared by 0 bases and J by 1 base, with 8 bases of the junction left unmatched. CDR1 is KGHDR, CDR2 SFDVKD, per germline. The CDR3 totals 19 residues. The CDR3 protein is CATSDLPASGSSSYNEQFF. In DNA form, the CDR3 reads TGTGCCACCAGTGATTTGCCGGCTAGCGGGAGCTCGTCCTACAATGAGCAGTTCTTC.

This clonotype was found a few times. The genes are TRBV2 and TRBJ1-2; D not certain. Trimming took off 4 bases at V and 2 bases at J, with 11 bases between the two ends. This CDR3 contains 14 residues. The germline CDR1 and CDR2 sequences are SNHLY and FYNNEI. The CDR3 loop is CASSGGSSNYGYTF. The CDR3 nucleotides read TGTGCCAGCAGTGGAGGTTCCAGCAACTATGGCTACACCTTC.

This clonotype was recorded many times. As DNA, the CDR3 is TGCGCCAGCAGCACCGGGACAGGGCACCCTACAGATACGCAGTATTTT. Protein: CASSTGTGHPTDTQYF. The V and J genes are TRBV5-1 and TRBJ2-3; 9 positions match TRBD1. The germline V gene encodes CDR1 SGHRS and CDR2 YFSETQ. The V and J ends lost 4 bases and 3 bases, in that order; junction bases with no gene match: 9. The CDR3 spans 16 residues. The entire variable domain, with the rest obtained from reference TRBV5-1 and TRBJ2-3, is as follows: KAGVTQTPRYLIKTRGQQVTLSCSPISGHRSVSWYQQTPGQGLQFLFEYFSETQRNKGNFPGRFSGRQFSNSRSEMNVSTLELGDSALYLCASSTGTGHPTDTQYFGPGTRLTVL.

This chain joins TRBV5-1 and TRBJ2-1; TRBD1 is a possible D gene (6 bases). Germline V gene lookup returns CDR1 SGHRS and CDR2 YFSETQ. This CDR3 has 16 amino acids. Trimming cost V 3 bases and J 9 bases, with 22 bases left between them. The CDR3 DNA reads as TGCGCCAGCAGCTCAACAATACAGGGATGGTCTCTTGAGCAGTTCTTC. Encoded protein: CASSSTIQGWSLEQFF. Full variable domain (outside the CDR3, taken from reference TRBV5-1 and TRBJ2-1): KAGVTQTPRYLIKTRGQQVTLSCSPISGHRSVSWYQQTPGQGLQFLFEYFSETQRNKGNFPGRFSGRQFSNSRSEMNVSTLELGDSALYLCASSSTIQGWSLEQFFGPGTRLTVL.

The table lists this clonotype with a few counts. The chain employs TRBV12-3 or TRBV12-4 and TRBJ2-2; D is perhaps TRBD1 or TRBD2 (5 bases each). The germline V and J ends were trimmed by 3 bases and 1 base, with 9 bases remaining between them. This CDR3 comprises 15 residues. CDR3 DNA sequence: TGTGCCAGCAGTTTTGGGGGAAGGAACACCGGGGAGCTGTTTTTT. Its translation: CASSFGGRNTGELFF.

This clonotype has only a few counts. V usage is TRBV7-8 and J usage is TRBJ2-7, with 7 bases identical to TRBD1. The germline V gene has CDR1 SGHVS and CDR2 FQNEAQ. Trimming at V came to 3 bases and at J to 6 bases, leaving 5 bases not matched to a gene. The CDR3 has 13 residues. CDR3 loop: CASSFQGVGEQYF. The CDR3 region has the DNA TGTGCCAGCAGCTTCCAGGGGGTCGGCGAGCAGTACTTC.

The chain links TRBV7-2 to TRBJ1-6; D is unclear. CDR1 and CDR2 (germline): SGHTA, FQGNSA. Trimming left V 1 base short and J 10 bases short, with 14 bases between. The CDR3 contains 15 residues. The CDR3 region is CASSLEGRGQSPLHF. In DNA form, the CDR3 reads TGTGCCAGCAGCTTAGAAGGACGCGGGCAGTCACCCCTCCACTTT.

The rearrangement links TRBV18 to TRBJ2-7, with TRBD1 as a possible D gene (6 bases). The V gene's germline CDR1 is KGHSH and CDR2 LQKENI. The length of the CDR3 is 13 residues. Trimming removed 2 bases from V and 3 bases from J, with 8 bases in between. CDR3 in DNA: TGTGCCAGCTCACCAGGACAGATCTACGAGCAGTACTTC. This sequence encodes CASSPGQIYEQYF.

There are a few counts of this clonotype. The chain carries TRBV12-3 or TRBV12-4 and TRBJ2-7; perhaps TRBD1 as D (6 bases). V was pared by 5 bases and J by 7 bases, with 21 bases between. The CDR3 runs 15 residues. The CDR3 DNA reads TGTGCCAGCAGTCACAACAGGGTCGACAGGTGGGAGCAGTACTTC. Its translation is CASSHNRVDRWEQYF.

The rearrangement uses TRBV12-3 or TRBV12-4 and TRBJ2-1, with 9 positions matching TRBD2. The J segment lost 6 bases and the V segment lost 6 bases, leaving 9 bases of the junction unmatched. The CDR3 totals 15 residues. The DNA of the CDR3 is TGTGCCAGCAGCCCGCGGCGGGGGGGAACCAATGAGCAGTTCTTC. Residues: CASSPRRGGTNEQFF.

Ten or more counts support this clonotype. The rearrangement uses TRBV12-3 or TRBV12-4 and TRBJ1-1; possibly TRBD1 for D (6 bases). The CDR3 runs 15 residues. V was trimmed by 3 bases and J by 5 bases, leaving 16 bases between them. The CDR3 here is CASSLSGVRGTEAFF. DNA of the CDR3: TGTGCCAGCAGTTTGTCAGGGGTCAGGGGTACTGAAGCTTTCTTT.

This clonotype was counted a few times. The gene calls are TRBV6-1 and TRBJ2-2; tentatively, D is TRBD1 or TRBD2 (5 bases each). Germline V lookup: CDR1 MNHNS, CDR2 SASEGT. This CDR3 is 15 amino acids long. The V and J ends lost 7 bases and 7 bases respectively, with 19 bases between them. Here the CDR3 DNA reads TGTGCCAGCACCCCTGGGACCTTTGGTATCGGGGAGCTGTTTTTT. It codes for CASTPGTFGIGELFF.

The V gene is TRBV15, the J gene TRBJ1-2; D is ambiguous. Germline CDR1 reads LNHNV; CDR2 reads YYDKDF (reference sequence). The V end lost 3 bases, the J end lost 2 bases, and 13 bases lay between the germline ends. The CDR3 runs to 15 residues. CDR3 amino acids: CATSRSRELNYGYTF. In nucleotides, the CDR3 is TGTGCCACCAGCAGGTCCCGGGAACTAAACTATGGCTACACCTTC.

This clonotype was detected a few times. CDR3 coding DNA: TGCAGTGCTTATCCCGGACTAGCGGCCTTGGGGTATTTT. Translating it yields CSAYPGLAALGYF. The chain uses TRBV20-1 and TRBJ2-3; 10 bases are a match to TRBD2. V dropped 5 bases and J dropped 14; count of bases not matched to a gene: 13. The CDR3 is 13 amino acids. Germline lookup yields CDR1 DFQATT and CDR2 SNEGSKA (reference sequence).

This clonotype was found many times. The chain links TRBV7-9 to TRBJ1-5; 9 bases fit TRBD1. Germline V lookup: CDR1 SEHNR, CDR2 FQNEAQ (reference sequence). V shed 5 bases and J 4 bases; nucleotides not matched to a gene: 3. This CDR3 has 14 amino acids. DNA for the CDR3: TGTGCCAGCAGCCAGGGGACAGGGAATCAGCCCCAGCATTTT. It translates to CASSQGTGNQPQHF.

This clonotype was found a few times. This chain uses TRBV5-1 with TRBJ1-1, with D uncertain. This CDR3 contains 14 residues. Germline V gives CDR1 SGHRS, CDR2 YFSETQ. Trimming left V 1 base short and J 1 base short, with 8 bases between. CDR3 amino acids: CASSLTDGNTEAFF. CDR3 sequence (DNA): TGCGCCAGCAGCTTGACGGACGGGAACACTGAAGCTTTCTTT.

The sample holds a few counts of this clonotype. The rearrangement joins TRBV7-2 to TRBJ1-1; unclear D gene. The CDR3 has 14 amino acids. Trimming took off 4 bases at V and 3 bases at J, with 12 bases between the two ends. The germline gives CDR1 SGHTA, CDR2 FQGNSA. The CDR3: CASSSGLRDTEAFF. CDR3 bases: TGTGCCAGCAGCTCGGGCCTGAGGGACACTGAAGCTTTCTTT.

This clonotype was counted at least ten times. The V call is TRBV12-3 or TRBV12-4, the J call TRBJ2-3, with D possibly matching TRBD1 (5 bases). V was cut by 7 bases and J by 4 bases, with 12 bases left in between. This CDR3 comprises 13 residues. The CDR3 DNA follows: TGTGCCAGCACAGGGATTTCTTCAGATACGCAGTATTTT. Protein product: CASTGISSDTQYF.

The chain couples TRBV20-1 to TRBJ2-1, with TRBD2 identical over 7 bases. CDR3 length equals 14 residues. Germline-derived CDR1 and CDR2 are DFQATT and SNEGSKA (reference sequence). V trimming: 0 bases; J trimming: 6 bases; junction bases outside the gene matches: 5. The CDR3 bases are TGCAGTGCTAGAGATGTCAGCGGGATCAATGAGCAGTTCTTC. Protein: CSARDVSGINEQFF.

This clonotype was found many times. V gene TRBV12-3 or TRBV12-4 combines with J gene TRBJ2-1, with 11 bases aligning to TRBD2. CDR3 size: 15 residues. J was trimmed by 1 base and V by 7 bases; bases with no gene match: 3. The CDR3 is CASKIAGGSYNEQFF. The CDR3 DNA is TGTGCCAGCAAAATAGCGGGGGGGTCCTACAATGAGCAGTTCTTC.

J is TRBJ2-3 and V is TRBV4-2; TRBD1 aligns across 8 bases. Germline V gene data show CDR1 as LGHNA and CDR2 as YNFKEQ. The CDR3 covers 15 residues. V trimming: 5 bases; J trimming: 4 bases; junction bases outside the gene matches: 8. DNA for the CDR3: TGTGCCAGCAGCGGGACAGGTCAGTTTCCAGATACGCAGTATTTT. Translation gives CASSGTGQFPDTQYF.

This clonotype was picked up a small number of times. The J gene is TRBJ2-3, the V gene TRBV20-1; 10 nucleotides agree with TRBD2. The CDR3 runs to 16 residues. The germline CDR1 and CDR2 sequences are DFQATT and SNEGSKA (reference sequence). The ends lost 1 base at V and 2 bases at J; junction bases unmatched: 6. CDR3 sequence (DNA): TGCAGTGCTAGAGCTACTAGCGGGGCCTACACAGATACGCAGTATTTT. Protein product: CSARATSGAYTDTQYF.

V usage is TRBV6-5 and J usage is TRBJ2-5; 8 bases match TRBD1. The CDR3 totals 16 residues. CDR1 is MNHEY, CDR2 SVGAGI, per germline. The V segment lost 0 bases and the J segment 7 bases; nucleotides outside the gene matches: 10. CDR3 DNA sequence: TGTGCCAGCAGTTACTCCGGGACAGGAACCGTCGGGACCCAGTACTTC. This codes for CASSYSGTGTVGTQYF.

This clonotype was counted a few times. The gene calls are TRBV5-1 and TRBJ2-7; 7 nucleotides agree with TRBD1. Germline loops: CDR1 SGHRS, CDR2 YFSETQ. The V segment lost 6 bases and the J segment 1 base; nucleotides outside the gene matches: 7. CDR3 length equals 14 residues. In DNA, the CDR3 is TGCGCCAGCACCCTAGGGGACAGATCCTACGAGCAGTACTTC. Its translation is CASTLGDRSYEQYF.

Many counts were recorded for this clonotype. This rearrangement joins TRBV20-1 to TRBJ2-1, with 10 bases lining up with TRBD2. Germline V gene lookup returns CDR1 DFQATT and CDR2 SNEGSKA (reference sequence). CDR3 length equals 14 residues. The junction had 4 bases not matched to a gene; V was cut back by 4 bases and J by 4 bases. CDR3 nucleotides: TGCAGTGCTACACTAGCGGGACCTTACAATGAGCAGTTCTTC. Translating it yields CSATLAGPYNEQFF.

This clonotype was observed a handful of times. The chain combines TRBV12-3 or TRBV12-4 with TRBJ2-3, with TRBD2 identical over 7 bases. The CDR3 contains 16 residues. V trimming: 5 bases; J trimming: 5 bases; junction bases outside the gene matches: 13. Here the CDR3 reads CASSMRMAGVRDTQYF. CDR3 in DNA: TGTGCCAGCAGTATGCGAATGGCGGGGGTGAGAGATACGCAGTATTTT.